This record looks at one TCR beta chain sequence and its context. This entry belongs to a study of blood T cell repertoires in COVID-19. Whole-study context: Samples representing acute and convalescent COVID-19 were sourced from the United States, Italy and Spain. T cells, B-cell-depleted T cells, or PBMCs provided the cDNA or gDNA that served as material.

Per the original methods: Nucleated cell number was recorded as an estimate derived from reference gene primer amplification. Clones were read by immunoSEQ multiplex PCR, and TCRdb kept only the in-frame ones, dropping some. The V and J calls and the clone size are those of that table, but D and trimming were determined from the DNA. Of 250,000 to 300,000 clones listed, 75% to 90% are singletons. V lost 4 bases and J lost 7; bases outside the gene matches: 11. The CDR3 consists of 15 residues. CDR1 is LGHDT and CDR2 is YNNKEL in the germline V gene (reference sequence). The sequenced sample was peripheral blood. This clonotype originated in a woman aged 40 to 55 who had recovered from COVID-19. The V call is TRBV3-1 (or the pseudogene TRBV3-2), the J call TRBJ2-7; TRBD2 matches 9 bases. The CDR3 bases are TGTGCCAGCAGCCTAACTAGCGGGTCGAGTAAAGAGCAGTACTTC. This sequence encodes CASSLTSGSSKEQYF.